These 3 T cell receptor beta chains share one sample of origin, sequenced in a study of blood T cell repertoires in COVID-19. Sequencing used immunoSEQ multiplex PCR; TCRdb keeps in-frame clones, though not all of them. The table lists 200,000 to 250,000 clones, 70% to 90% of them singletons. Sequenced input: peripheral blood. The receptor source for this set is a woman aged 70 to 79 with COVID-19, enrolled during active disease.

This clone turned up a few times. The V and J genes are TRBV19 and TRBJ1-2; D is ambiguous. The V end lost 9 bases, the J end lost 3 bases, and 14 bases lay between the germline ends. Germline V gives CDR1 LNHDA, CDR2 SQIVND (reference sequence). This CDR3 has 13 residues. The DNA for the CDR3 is TGTGCCAGCTCCCGGGAGGGCGACTATGGCTACACCTTC. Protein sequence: CASSREGDYGYTF.

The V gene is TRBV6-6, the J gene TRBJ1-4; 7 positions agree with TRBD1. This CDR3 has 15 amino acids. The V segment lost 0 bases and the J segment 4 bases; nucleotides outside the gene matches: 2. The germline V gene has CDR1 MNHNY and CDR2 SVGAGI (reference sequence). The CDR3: CASSYSTGSNEKLFF. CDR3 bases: TGTGCCAGCAGTTACTCGACAGGGAGTAATGAAAAACTGTTTTTT.

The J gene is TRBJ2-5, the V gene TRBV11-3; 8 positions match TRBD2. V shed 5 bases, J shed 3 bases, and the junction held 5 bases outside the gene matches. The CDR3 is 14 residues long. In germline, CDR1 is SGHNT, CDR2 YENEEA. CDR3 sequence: CASSDRRGEETQYF. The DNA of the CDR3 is TGTGCCAGCAGCGACCGGCGGGGGGAAGAGACCCAGTACTTC.